This T cell receptor beta chain originates from a study of blood T cell repertoires in COVID-19. Study-level background: Both acute and convalescent COVID-19 samples were obtained from the United States, Italy and Spain. PBMCs, B-cell-depleted T cells, or T cells provided the cDNA or gDNA that made up the material.

Profiled with immunoSEQ multiplex PCR; TCRdb holds only in-frame clones, not every one. Among approximately 480,000 clones listed, roughly 90% were seen once. Germline lookup yields CDR1 GTSNPN and CDR2 SVGIG (reference sequence). V was clipped by 4 bases and J by 7 bases; unmatched bases: 6. The CDR3 has 13 residues. This study enrolled people aged about 18 to 90 from around 25 US geographic areas. Cohorts were assigned according to the clinical history that participants reported. The receptor was derived from a woman in her late teens or twenties who had recovered from COVID-19. This chain connects TRBV30 to TRBJ1-2, with TRBD1 matching 10 bases. Sequencing input: PBMCs or T cells enriched from blood (not recorded which). CDR3 nucleotides: TGTGCCTGGACCGCGACAGGGGGCCGTGGCTACACCTTC. Translated, it gives CAWTATGGRGYTF. The full variable domain, with the rest looked up from reference TRBV30 and TRBJ1-2, is SQTIHQWPATLVQPVGSPLSLECTVEGTSNPNLYWYRQAAGRGLQLLFYSVGIGQISSEVPQNLSASRPQDRQFILSSKKLLLSDSGFYLCAWTATGGRGYTFGSGTRLTVV.